Presented here are 30 T cell receptor beta chains from one specimen sequenced in a study of T cells in Graves' hyperthyroidism and ophthalmopathy. Amplification of TCR beta CDR3 regions was performed using RNA transcripts as template. Using the HTBI primer set, a first-round RT-PCR was run on the TCR CDR3. TCRdb analysed the multiplex PCR reads with MiXCR anew, one entry per CDR3 protein. The profile shows hundreds of thousands of distinct CDR3 sequences, roughly a sixth of them singletons. The sequenced sample consisted of blood. The receptors were sampled from a woman aged 50 to 60 with Graves' hyperthyroidism that later progressed to Graves' ophthalmopathy.

The rearrangement joins TRBV3-1 to TRBJ1-2, with D unclear. V was pared by 3 bases and J by 0 bases, with 11 bases between. The CDR3 consists of 15 residues. Germline-derived CDR1 and CDR2 are LGHDT and YNNKEL (reference sequence). The chain's CDR3 is CASSQTSVANYGYTF. For the CDR3, the DNA is TGTGCCAGCAGCCAGACCAGCGTAGCTAACTATGGCTACACCTTC.

This clonotype has ten or more counts. J is TRBJ1-1 and V is TRBV2, with TRBD1 as a possible D gene (5 bases). Per germline, CDR1 SNHLY and CDR2 FYNNEI. This CDR3 has 16 residues. Trimming cost V 3 bases and J 0 bases, with 14 bases left between them. CDR3 in DNA: TGTGCCAGCAGTGAGATTGCAGGGCTGATGAACACTGAAGCTTTCTTT. Translation: CASSEIAGLMNTEAFF.

This chain joins TRBV20-1 and TRBJ2-5; 7 bases line up with TRBD2. Trimming took 5 bases from V and 1 from J; bases not matched to a gene: 10. The CDR3 consists of 15 residues. The germline CDR1 and CDR2 sequences are DFQATT and SNEGSKA (reference sequence). The CDR3 spells CSAHVKGLLQETQYF. CDR3 coding DNA: TGCAGTGCTCATGTTAAGGGACTACTCCAAGAGACCCAGTACTTC.

Note on this clonotype: A clone one base away is much larger, so this may be a read error. The chain is built from TRBV30 and TRBJ2-3, with 13 bases matching TRBD2. Germline CDR1 and CDR2: GTSNPN and SVGIG (reference sequence). CDR3 length: 20 amino acids. In DNA form, the CDR3 reads TGTGCCTGGAGTGTAGGGCCCGGGACTAGCGGGGTAATAGGCACAGATGCGCAGTATTTT. Amino acids: CAWSVGPGTSGVIGTDAQYF. The entire variable domain, with the rest obtained from reference TRBV30 and TRBJ2-3, is as follows: SQTIHQWPATLVQPVGSPLSLECTVEGTSNPNLYWYRQAAGRGLQLLFYSVGIGQISSEVPQNLSASRPQDRQFILSSKKLLLSDSGFYLCAWSVGPGTSGVIGTDAQYFGPGTRLTVL.

The chain's CDR3 is CASSIRQGRNEQFF. DNA for the CDR3: TGTGCCAGTAGTATCCGACAGGGGAGAAATGAGCAGTTCTTC. This chain joins TRBV19 and TRBJ2-1; TRBD1 agrees at 8 bases. The CDR3 contains 14 residues. V lost 3 bases and J lost 7; bases outside the gene matches: 5. The germline CDR1 and CDR2 sequences are LNHDA and SQIVND (reference sequence).

This clonotype appeared many times. The chain recombines TRBV4-1 with TRBJ1-1; D is undetermined. Trimming pared 0 bases from V and 6 bases from J, leaving 11 bases between. The CDR3 is made up of 14 amino acids. Germline V gene data show CDR1 as MGHRA and CDR2 as YSYEKL. The CDR3 bases are TGCGCCAGCAGCCAAGAAGCTAGGACCCCTGAAGCTTTCTTT. Protein: CASSQEARTPEAFF.

This clonotype was picked up many times. The chain carries TRBV11-3 and TRBJ2-5; the match to TRBD2 covers 16 bases. The V and J ends lost 6 bases and 2 bases, in that order; junction bases with no gene match: 3. This CDR3 is built from 16 residues. The V gene's germline CDR1 is SGHNT and CDR2 YENEEA. This CDR3 is CASSSGLAGGQETQYF. CDR3 bases: TGTGCCAGCAGTTCGGGACTAGCGGGGGGGCAAGAGACCCAGTACTTC.

The CDR3: CASSQGLAGGYYNEQFF. The CDR3 coding sequence is TGTGCCAGCAGTCAGGGACTAGCGGGGGGGTACTACAATGAGCAGTTCTTC. V is TRBV27 and J is TRBJ2-1, with 16 bases aligning to TRBD2. Trimming removed 5 bases from V and 3 bases from J; junction bases left unmatched: 4. In germline, CDR1 is MNHEY, CDR2 SMNVEV (reference sequence). There are 17 residues in the CDR3.

This clonotype was counted between two and nine times. CDR3 protein: CSAPPTGGTANVLTF. Here the CDR3 DNA reads TGCAGTGCTCCCCCGACAGGGGGGACGGCCAACGTCCTGACTTTC. The chain combines TRBV20-1 with TRBJ2-6; TRBD1 matches 9 bases. V was clipped by 5 bases and J by 6 bases; unmatched bases: 8. Germline V gene lookup returns CDR1 DFQATT and CDR2 SNEGSKA (reference sequence). CDR3 length: 15 residues.

This clonotype was recorded a few times. The chain joins TRBV18 to TRBJ1-2; no clear D. The CDR3 extends over 15 amino acids. Germline V gene data show CDR1 as KGHSH and CDR2 as LQKENI. V was trimmed by 3 bases and J by 0 bases, leaving 11 bases between them. The CDR3 bases are TGTGCCAGCTCACCCCGGACCCGAGCTAACTATGGCTACACCTTC. It yields the protein CASSPRTRANYGYTF.

This clonotype appeared many times. The rearrangement joins TRBV3-1 to TRBJ1-1; 9 nucleotides align to TRBD1. The germline gives CDR1 LGHDT, CDR2 YNNKEL (reference sequence). The CDR3 totals 14 residues. V dropped 5 bases and J dropped 5; count of bases not matched to a gene: 6. In DNA form, the CDR3 reads TGTGCCAGCAGCACGACAGGGGGTGGGACTGAAGCTTTCTTT. Translation: CASSTTGGGTEAFF.

This clonotype showed up just a few times. This chain connects TRBV12-3 or TRBV12-4 to TRBJ1-2, with 7 bases identical to TRBD1. This CDR3 is built from 16 residues. V gave up 6 bases and J gave up 4 bases; unmatched junction bases: 14. The CDR3 coding sequence is TGTGCCAGCAGCCGGGACAGCTGGCTTACGACCTATGGCTACACCTTC. This encodes CASSRDSWLTTYGYTF.

This clonotype was counted a few times. A much larger clone is a single base away; this may be a read error. V and J are TRBV2 and TRBJ2-5; TRBD2 aligns across 9 bases. The CDR3 totals 15 residues. The germline V gene encodes CDR1 SNHLY and CDR2 FYNNEI. CDR3 DNA sequence: TGTGCCAGCAGTGGGAGACTAGCGGCCCTGGAGACCCGGTACTTC. It encodes CASSGRLAALETRYF.

This clonotype turned up a few times. The V gene is TRBV20-1, the J gene TRBJ1-2, with no clear D. The CDR3 length is 14 residues. Trimming pared 5 bases from V and 0 bases from J, leaving 13 bases between. The germline gives CDR1 DFQATT, CDR2 SNEGSKA (reference sequence). DNA for the CDR3: TGCAGTGCTCCTTTGGCTGAGACTAACTATGGCTACACCTTC. It specifies CSAPLAETNYGYTF.

The chain uses TRBV7-9 and TRBJ1-1, with a tentative D call TRBD1 (5 bases). Germline V gives CDR1 SEHNR, CDR2 FQNEAQ (reference sequence). Trimming took off 4 bases at V and 4 bases at J, with 19 bases between the two ends. CDR3 length: 16 amino acids. The CDR3 region has the DNA TGTGCCAGCAGCTCCGGGGTGGACATTGTGAGCACTGAAGCTTTCTTT. Its protein is CASSSGVDIVSTEAFF.

This chain connects TRBV18 to TRBJ2-2; 10 bases are shared with TRBD2. This CDR3 comprises 15 residues. The V and J ends lost 2 bases and 3 bases, in that order; junction bases with no gene match: 0. Germline V lookup: CDR1 KGHSH, CDR2 LQKENI. The CDR3 is CASSPGLADTGELFF. CDR3 nucleotides: TGTGCCAGCTCACCAGGACTAGCGGACACCGGGGAGCTGTTTTTT.

This clonotype came up many times. The chain carries TRBV30 and TRBJ1-5; D unresolved. This CDR3 comprises 16 residues. The germline V gene has CDR1 GTSNPN and CDR2 SVGIG (reference sequence). V gave up 0 bases and J gave up 4 bases, with 16 bases separating them. The CDR3 here is CAWSVGDPELNQPQHF. The CDR3 DNA sequence: TGTGCCTGGAGTGTCGGAGACCCAGAACTAAATCAGCCCCAGCATTTT.

The count of this clonotype is one. The V call is TRBV27, the J call TRBJ2-1; the D call may be TRBD1 or TRBD2 (7 bases each). The CDR3 consists of 16 residues. CDR1 MNHEY and CDR2 SMNVEV come from the germline V gene (reference sequence). V was cut by 6 bases and J by 7 bases, with 22 bases left in between. The CDR3 bases are TGTGCCAGCAGCCGGAGCGGGACAGCGGACCCTAATGAGCAGTTCTTC. It codes for CASSRSGTADPNEQFF.

This clonotype was picked up a small number of times. This chain links TRBV6-1 with TRBJ2-2; D gene uncertain. Germline CDR1 is MNHNS and CDR2 is SASEGT. With 3 bases removed from V and 6 bases from J, the gap between germline ends came to 11 bases. CDR3 size: 14 residues. This CDR3 is CASSEYQRSGELFF. CDR3 DNA sequence: TGTGCCAGCAGTGAGTACCAGAGGTCCGGGGAGCTGTTTTTT.

J is TRBJ1-5 and V is TRBV20-1; 7 nucleotides align to TRBD1. Germline values: CDR1 DFQATT, CDR2 SNEGSKA (reference sequence). V dropped 6 bases and J dropped 1; count of bases not matched to a gene: 9. This CDR3 region has 15 residues. CDR3 in DNA: TGCAGTGCGATACAGGGGTGGGGAAGCAATCAGCCCCAGCATTTT. This encodes CSAIQGWGSNQPQHF.

This clonotype was observed many times. The chain employs TRBV20-1 and TRBJ1-1; possible D gene TRBD1, 5 bases. Per the germline V gene, CDR1 is DFQATT and CDR2 is SNEGSKA (reference sequence). This CDR3 contains 14 residues. V gave up 4 bases and J gave up 1 base, with 13 bases separating them. The CDR3 sequence: CSANSMGQNTEAFF. CDR3 nucleotide sequence: TGCAGTGCTAACTCGATGGGGCAGAACACTGAAGCTTTCTTT.

Only a few counts were recorded for this clonotype. Here the CDR3 reads CAWGDQSNQPQHF. Here the CDR3 DNA reads TGTGCCTGGGGGGACCAAAGCAATCAGCCCCAGCATTTT. The chain recombines TRBV30 with TRBJ1-5, with D perhaps matching TRBD1 (5 bases). From germline, CDR1 is GTSNPN and CDR2 SVGIG (reference sequence). Deletions cut 5 bases from V and 1 base from J, with 9 bases between. The length of the CDR3 is 13 residues.

Many counts were recorded for this clonotype. V usage is TRBV7-8 and J usage is TRBJ2-1; D possibly corresponds to TRBD2 (5 bases). Trimming stripped 0 bases from V and 1 base from J, with 10 bases between. CDR3 length: 16 amino acids. Germline V CDR1 and CDR2: SGHVS, FQNEAQ. The CDR3 is CASSLAPGSSYNEQFF. CDR3 in DNA: TGTGCCAGCAGCTTAGCCCCGGGGTCTTCCTACAATGAGCAGTTCTTC.

A few counts support this clonotype. The genes are TRBV16 and TRBJ2-5; 13 bases are a match to TRBD2. Germline V lookup: CDR1 KGHSY, CDR2 FQNENV. CDR3 size: 17 residues. After removal of 4 bases from V and 5 bases from J, the junction contained 10 bases not matched to a gene. Written as DNA, the CDR3 is TGTGCCAGCAGCCGGGGGACTAGCGGGGTCCACGCGGAGACCCAGTACTTC. This gives the protein CASSRGTSGVHAETQYF.

This clonotype was found many times. V gene TRBV3-1 combines with J gene TRBJ2-1; no definite D call. Germline loops: CDR1 LGHDT, CDR2 YNNKEL (reference sequence). There are 14 residues in the CDR3. V gave up 1 base and J gave up 3 bases, with 7 bases separating them. This CDR3 reads CASSQGRVYNEQFF. In DNA form, the CDR3 reads TGTGCCAGCAGCCAAGGGCGAGTCTACAATGAGCAGTTCTTC.

The V and J genes are TRBV9 and TRBJ1-5; D remains ambiguous. The ends were cut back, 4 bases at V and 2 bases at J, with 13 bases in the middle. Per germline, CDR1 SGDLS and CDR2 YYNGEE. There are 15 residues in the CDR3. The CDR3 reads CASSFSGQGNQPQHF. Here the CDR3 DNA reads TGTGCCAGCAGCTTCTCCGGCCAGGGCAATCAGCCCCAGCATTTT.

The genes are TRBV6-5 and TRBJ2-3; 16 bases agree with TRBD2. In germline, CDR1 is MNHEY, CDR2 SVGAGI. With V trimmed by 2 bases and J by 8 bases, 10 bases remained unmatched. This CDR3 spans 18 amino acids. CDR3 coding DNA: TGTGCCAGCAGTTACGGGGGGACTAGCGGGGGGGTGATAGTTACGCAGTATTTT. Translating it yields CASSYGGTSGGVIVTQYF.

The chain joins TRBV10-2 to TRBJ1-1; possibly TRBD1 for D (5 bases). V gave up 5 bases and J gave up 0 bases, with 16 bases separating them. Germline V gene data show CDR1 as WSHSY and CDR2 as SAAADI. The CDR3 extends over 16 amino acids. The chain's CDR3 is CASSNANMGVNTEAFF. DNA of the CDR3: TGCGCCAGCAGTAACGCTAACATGGGGGTGAACACTGAAGCTTTCTTT.

The chain carries TRBV7-3 and TRBJ2-3; 8 bases are shared with TRBD1. The CDR3 length is 16 residues. J gave up 4 bases and V 3 bases, and 9 bases lay outside the gene matches. Germline assignment: CDR1 SGHTA and CDR2 FQGTGA. The DNA of the CDR3 is TGTGCCAGCAGCTTGGGGGCCGGGACAGGCCCAGATACGCAGTATTTT. Residues: CASSLGAGTGPDTQYF.

This chain joins TRBV4-1 and TRBJ1-2, with no clear D. The V end was cut by 0 bases, the J end by 4 bases, with 15 bases between. The length of the CDR3 is 16 residues. Germline V gene lookup returns CDR1 MGHRA and CDR2 YSYEKL. CDR3 in amino acids: CASSQEGLRVPYGYTF. Written as DNA, the CDR3 is TGCGCCAGCAGCCAAGAAGGGCTGAGGGTGCCCTATGGCTACACCTTC.